This T cell receptor beta chain was observed in a study of CD4 T cells in relation to SARS-CoV-2 and coronaviruses. For the study at large: After roughly 9 days of antigen culture, PBMC TCR beta CDR3s were sequenced. Crossreactive spike epitopes shared across donors were mapped to their HLA restriction. Study-level points and caveats: In roughly 65% of donors, memory CD4+ clonotypes crossrecognized SARS-CoV-2 and at least one common cold coronavirus spike.

The unexposed donors gave CD4+ T cells in about 2011-2019, prior to COVID-19. Isolation of CD4+ T cells took place after approximately 10 days in culture. The table came from immunoSEQ multiplex PCR; TCRdb's copy has only in-frame clones and leaves some out. The profile shows 20,000 or so clones, approximately 81% of them singletons. The V end was cut by 3 bases, the J end by 2 bases, with 7 bases between. Looked up from germline, CDR1 is SGHTA and CDR2 is FQGNSA. This CDR3 has 13 amino acids. Judged by abundance, this clone is large. Its target is unknown. Source material: CD4+ T cells from PBMCs, cultured in vitro. The sequence came from a human donor in good health. This chain links TRBV7-2 with TRBJ1-1; D is unresolved. The chain's CDR3 is CASSFYLNTEAFF. The CDR3 DNA sequence: TGTGCCAGCAGCTTCTACCTTAACACTGAAGCTTTCTTT.